These T cell receptor beta chains were read from a single sample in a study of cytomegalovirus exposure and HLA in healthy donors. The table came from immunoSEQ multiplex PCR; TCRdb's copy has only in-frame clones and leaves some out. Seen here are 170,000 or so clones, roughly 80% observed once, and the top ten hold 1.3% to 1.5%. Sequencing was done on a sample of PBMCs. The receptors stem from a woman aged 25-40 years in good health and CMV-seronegative. Both conserved end residues are part of each CDR3. The D gene is left open where the match is weak. Part of the rows lack a size; the others show once, few, many or a class for expanded clones.

TRBJ2-3,-,TRBV19,-,CATSRGMLLWTDTQYF,TGTGCCACCTCCCGTGGCATGCTTTTGTGGACAGATACGCAGTATTTT
TRBJ2-5,-,TRBV18,TRBD1,CASSPTGGVETQYF,TGTGCCAGCTCACCTACAGGGGGAGTGGAGACCCAGTACTTC
TRBJ1-2,once,TRBV5-1,-,CASSLDSLATGYTF,TGCGCCAGCAGCTTGGACAGCTTGGCAACAGGCTACACCTTC
TRBJ2-6,few,TRBV5-5,TRBD1,CASSLVFFRRGGAGANVLTF,TGTGCCAGCAGCTTGGTATTCTTCCGGCGAGGGGGCGCCGGGGCCAACGTCCTGACTTTC
TRBJ1-1,-,TRBV10-3,-,CAISDGRNTEAFF,TGTGCCATCAGTGATGGCAGAAACACTGAAGCTTTCTTT
TRBJ2-1,-,TRBV5-1,TRBD2,CATTSGGAFDEQFF,TGCGCCACCACTAGCGGGGGGGCTTTCGATGAGCAGTTCTTC
TRBJ1-6,-,TRBV7-8,-,CASSEPPGQSYYNSPLHF,TGTGCCAGCAGCGAACCACCAGGACAGTCTTATTATAATTCACCCCTCCACTTT
TRBJ1-1,-,TRBV19,-,CASSIRGPNTEAFF,TGTGCCAGTAGTATCAGGGGTCCGAACACTGAAGCTTTCTTT
TRBJ1-5,-,TRBV19,-,CASSIDLEQPQHF,TGTGCCAGTAGTATAGATCTTGAGCAGCCCCAGCATTTT
TRBJ2-3,-,TRBV4-1,-,CASSQDGPPYTDTQYF,TGCGCCAGCAGCCAAGATGGCCCCCCGTACACAGATACGCAGTATTTT
TRBJ2-3,-,TRBV5-1,TRBD1,CASSLTGERTDTQYF,TGCGCCAGCAGCTTGACAGGGGAACGCACAGATACGCAGTATTTT
TRBJ1-2,-,TRBV18,-,CASSPDRPGYTF,TGTGCCAGCTCACCCGACAGGCCCGGCTACACCTTC
TRBJ1-1,-,TRBV5-1,-,CASSSYPDSNTEAFF,TGCGCCAGCAGCTCCTACCCAGACAGTAACACTGAAGCTTTCTTT
TRBJ1-4,-,TRBV6-1,-,CASYRQNEKLFF,TGTGCCAGCTATCGACAGAATGAAAAACTGTTTTTT
TRBJ1-1,-,TRBV13,-,CASSLGEENTEAFF,TGTGCCAGCAGCTTAGGGGAGGAGAACACTGAAGCTTTCTTT
TRBJ1-1,-,TRBV10-3,TRBD1,CAISVDRGTLMNTEAFF,TGTGCCATCAGTGTCGACAGGGGAACACTCATGAACACTGAAGCTTTCTTT
TRBJ2-7,-,TRBV7-2,-,CASSSSGAEGIYEQYF,TGTGCCAGCAGCTCTTCAGGGGCCGAGGGGATCTACGAGCAGTACTTC
TRBJ1-4,-,TRBV18,-,CASSPRKGTTNEKLFF,TGTGCCAGCTCACCACGCAAGGGGACAACTAATGAAAAACTGTTTTTT
TRBJ2-6,few,TRBV27,-,CASSLKPPGGAGANVLTF,TGTGCCAGCAGTTTAAAACCCCCCGGCGGGGCTGGGGCCAACGTCCTGACTTTC
TRBJ2-1,-,TRBV11-2,TRBD2,CASSLARRGDEQFF,TGTGCCAGCAGCTTAGCCCGGCGGGGGGATGAGCAGTTCTTC
TRBJ1-1,few,TRBV14,-,CASSQTTGNTEAFF,TGTGCCAGCAGCCAAACGACAGGGAACACTGAAGCTTTCTTT
TRBJ2-7,-,TRBV9,TRBD1,CASSVATGTGRHEQYF,TGTGCCAGCAGCGTAGCTACCGGGACAGGCCGTCACGAGCAGTACTTC
TRBJ2-1,-,TRBV7-9,-,CASSSDRTYNEQFF,TGTGCCAGCAGCTCAGACAGGACCTACAATGAGCAGTTCTTC
TRBJ1-3,-,TRBV5-1,TRBD1,CASSERTGAGVNTIYF,TGCGCCAGCAGCGAACGGACAGGGGCTGGAGTCAACACCATATATTTT
TRBJ2-1,few,TRBV28,TRBD2,CASSSVAGIPDNEQFF,TGTGCCAGCAGTTCGGTAGCGGGCATACCGGACAATGAGCAGTTCTTC
TRBJ2-7,-,TRBV18,-,CASSPLGGGTNSYEQYF,TGTGCCAGCTCACCACTTGGAGGGGGCACAAACTCCTACGAGCAGTACTTC
TRBJ2-5,-,TRBV7-9,TRBD2,CASSLVRAGDIEETQYF,TGTGCCAGCAGCTTAGTTCGGGCGGGGGATATAGAAGAGACCCAGTACTTC
TRBJ2-2,once,TRBV5-6,TRBD2,CASSFGLAGNTGELFF,TGTGCCAGCAGCTTTGGACTAGCGGGGAACACCGGGGAGCTGTTTTTT
TRBJ2-1,few,TRBV2,TRBD1,CASKQEAGGPNEQFF,TGTGCCAGCAAACAGGAAGCAGGGGGCCCCAATGAGCAGTTCTTC
TRBJ1-2,-,TRBV29-1,-,CSVGAGQVYGYTF,TGCAGCGTGGGGGCAGGGCAGGTCTATGGCTACACCTTC
TRBJ1-1,-,TRBV2,-,CASMTKPNTEAFF,TGTGCCAGCATGACAAAACCGAACACTGAAGCTTTCTTT
TRBJ1-5,-,TRBV2,TRBD1,CASSERTGGADQPQHF,TGTGCCAGCAGCGAACGGACAGGGGGAGCAGATCAGCCCCAGCATTTT
TRBJ1-6,few,TRBV5-1,TRBD1,CASSLVGGQGHNSPLHF,TGCGCCAGCAGCTTGGTAGGGGGACAGGGGCATAATTCACCCCTCCACTTT
TRBJ2-5,-,TRBV18,TRBD2,CASSFSSGEETQYF,TGTGCCAGCTCCTTTAGTAGCGGGGAAGAGACCCAGTACTTC